Following are 7 T cell receptor beta chains from one sample sequenced in a study of Graves' ophthalmopathy and Graves' hyperthyroidism. RNA transcripts were the template, and TCR beta CDR3 regions were amplified from them. An opening RT-PCR round employed HTBI primers and preceded a second-round multiplex PCR. TCRdb recomputed calls from the multiplex PCR reads with MiXCR, one row per CDR3 protein. The sample shows about 740,000 distinct CDR3 sequences, roughly two fifths of them seen only once. Sequenced sample: peripheral blood. These receptors originate from an adult man with Graves' ophthalmopathy.

V gene TRBV29-1 combines with J gene TRBJ1-2; 7 positions match TRBD1. The germline V gene has CDR1 SQVTM and CDR2 ANQGSEA. J was trimmed by 2 bases and V by 0 bases; bases with no gene match: 3. The CDR3 contains 14 residues. CDR3 protein: CSVEDSGQNYGYTF. CDR3 DNA sequence: TGCAGCGTTGAAGATTCGGGACAGAACTATGGCTACACCTTC.

The chain couples TRBV7-9 to TRBJ1-1, with TRBD1 matching over 7 bases. Unmatched junction bases numbered 11, after V lost 5 bases and J lost 2 bases. Germline V lookup: CDR1 SEHNR, CDR2 FQNEAQ (reference sequence). The CDR3 consists of 16 residues. The CDR3 nucleotides read TGTGCCAGCAGCGTTGAAGCCGGGACAGCAAACACTGAAGCTTTCTTT. It codes for CASSVEAGTANTEAFF. The complete variable domain, with remaining parts taken from reference TRBV7-9 and TRBJ1-1, reads DTGVSQNPRHKITKRGQNVTFRCDPISEHNRLYWYRQTLGQGPEFLTYFQNEAQLEKSRLLSDRFSAERPKGSFSTLEIQRTEQGDSAMYLCASSVEAGTANTEAFFGQGTRLTVV.

The chain recombines TRBV7-6 with TRBJ2-5, with D perhaps matching TRBD2 (5 bases). Deletions cut 4 bases from V and 13 bases from J, with 16 bases between. Germline CDR1 reads SGHVS; CDR2 reads FNYEAQ. The CDR3 runs 12 residues. The CDR3 is CASSSFFGESYF. The CDR3 DNA sequence: TGTGCCAGCAGCTCATTCTTTGGGGAGTCGTACTTC.

The rearrangement joins TRBV7-2 to TRBJ1-3, with unresolved D. The germline gives CDR1 SGHTA, CDR2 FQGNSA. Trimming took 5 bases from V and 4 from J, leaving 6 bases between them. The CDR3 spans 12 residues. Here the CDR3 DNA reads TGTGCCAGCAGCCAAAAGGGAAACACCATATATTTT. It yields the protein CASSQKGNTIYF.

The chain employs TRBV10-3 and TRBJ1-1, with unresolved D. The CDR3 consists of 15 residues. V was pared by 3 bases and J by 9 bases, with 20 bases between. Germline loops: CDR1 ENHRY, CDR2 SYGVKD. The DNA for the CDR3 is TGTGCCATCAGTGATCCCGGGGTAGGAGCTGGAAAAGCTTTCTTT. This gives the protein CAISDPGVGAGKAFF.

This clonotype was observed a few times. This may be a read error, as it is one base from a much larger clone. This chain uses TRBV7-9 with TRBJ1-2; unclear D gene. The CDR3 sequence is 8 residues long. CDR1 is SEHNR, CDR2 FQNEAQ, per germline (reference sequence). V was cut by 6 bases and J by 8 bases, with 1 base left in between. The CDR3 sequence: CASRGYTF. CDR3 in DNA: TGTGCCAGCAGGGGCTACACCTTC.

The CDR3 loop reads CASSLGPRSYEQYF. The CDR3 nucleotides read TGCGCCAGCAGCTTGGGGCCTCGCTCCTACGAGCAGTACTTC. J is TRBJ2-7 and V is TRBV5-1; D gene unclear. Trimming removed 0 bases from V and 0 bases from J, with 7 bases in between. CDR1 is SGHRS, CDR2 YFSETQ, per germline. The CDR3 extends over 14 amino acids. Full variable domain (rest looked up from reference TRBV5-1 and TRBJ2-7): KAGVTQTPRYLIKTRGQQVTLSCSPISGHRSVSWYQQTPGQGLQFLFEYFSETQRNKGNFPGRFSGRQFSNSRSEMNVSTLELGDSALYLCASSLGPRSYEQYFGPGTRLTVT.